This T cell receptor beta chain was recorded in a study of cytomegalovirus exposure and HLA in healthy donors. In the study overall: Previous work identified 95 million to 140 million unique TCR beta sequences from some 170 million T cells. The study, taken as a whole, reports: Researchers reported that a few CMV-associated chains were confirmed in vitro as CMV antigen-specific. With later analysis, a missense DCLRE1C variant became linked to TCR beta V- and J-gene trimming.

PCR employed 60 Vbeta and 13 Jbeta primers. Libraries were prepared by immunoSEQ multiplex PCR; TCRdb keeps only in-frame clonotypes and omits some of them. This repertoire shows about 100,000 clones, over 75% found once; its top ten account for 6.5% to 8%. For this clone: Its target is unknown.

V lost 3 bases to trimming and J lost 6 bases, with 21 bases between them. Germline CDR1 reads SNHLY; CDR2 reads FYNNEI. The CDR3 totals 17 residues. The chain carries TRBV2 and TRBJ1-5; D not resolved. The receptor was derived from a man between 45 and 60 years old in good health and CMV-seropositive. Material for sequencing was PBMCs. The CDR3 DNA sequence: TGTGCCAGCAGTGAGAGAACAATTCCAGGCCCCCGTCAGCCCCAGCATTTT. Encoded protein: CASSERTIPGPRQPQHF.